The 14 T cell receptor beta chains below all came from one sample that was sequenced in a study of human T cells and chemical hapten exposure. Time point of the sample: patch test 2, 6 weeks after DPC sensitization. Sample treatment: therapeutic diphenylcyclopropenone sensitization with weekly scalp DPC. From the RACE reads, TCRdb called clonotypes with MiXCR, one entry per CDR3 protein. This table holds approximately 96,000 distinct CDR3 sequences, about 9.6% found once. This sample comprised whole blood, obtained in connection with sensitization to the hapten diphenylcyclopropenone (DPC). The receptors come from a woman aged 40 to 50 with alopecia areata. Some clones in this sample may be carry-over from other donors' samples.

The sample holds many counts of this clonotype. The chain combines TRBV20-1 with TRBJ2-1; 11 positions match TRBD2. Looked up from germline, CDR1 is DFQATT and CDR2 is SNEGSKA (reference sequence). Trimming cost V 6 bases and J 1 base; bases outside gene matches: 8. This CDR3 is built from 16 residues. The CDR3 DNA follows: TGCAGTGCCACCCCCACTAGCGGGAGATCCTACAATGAGCAGTTCTTC. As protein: CSATPTSGRSYNEQFF.

The CDR3 bases are TGCGCCAGCAGATCCACCGGGGAGCTGTTTTTT. Translated, it gives CASRSTGELFF. This chain uses TRBV4-3 with TRBJ2-2, with no clear D. Germline V gene lookup returns CDR1 LGHNA and CDR2 YSLEER. There are 11 residues in the CDR3. V lost 6 bases and J lost 4, with 3 bases in between.

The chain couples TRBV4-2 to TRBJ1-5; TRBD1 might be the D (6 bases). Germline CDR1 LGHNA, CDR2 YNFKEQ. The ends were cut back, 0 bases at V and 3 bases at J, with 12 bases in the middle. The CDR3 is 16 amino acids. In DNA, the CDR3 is TGTGCCAGCAGCCAAGATAAGGGGACATACAATCAGCCCCAGCATTTT. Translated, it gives CASSQDKGTYNQPQHF.

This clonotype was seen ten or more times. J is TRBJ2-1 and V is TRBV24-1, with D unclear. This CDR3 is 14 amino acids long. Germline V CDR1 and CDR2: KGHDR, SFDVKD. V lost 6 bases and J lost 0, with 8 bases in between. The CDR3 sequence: CATSSVSSYNEQFF. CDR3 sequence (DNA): TGTGCCACCAGTAGCGTGAGCTCCTACAATGAGCAGTTCTTC.

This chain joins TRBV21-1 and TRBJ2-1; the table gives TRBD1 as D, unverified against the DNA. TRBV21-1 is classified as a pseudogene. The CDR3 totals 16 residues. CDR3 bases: TGTGCCAGCAGCGCTAGGGACAGGGGCTCCTACAATGAGCAGTTCTTC. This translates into CASSARDRGSYNEQFF.

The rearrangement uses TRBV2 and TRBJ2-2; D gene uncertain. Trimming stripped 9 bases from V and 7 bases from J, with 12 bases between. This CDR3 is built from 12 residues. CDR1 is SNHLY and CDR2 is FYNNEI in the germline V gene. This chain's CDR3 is CASPAEDGELFF. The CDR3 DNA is TGTGCCAGTCCCGCCGAGGACGGGGAGCTGTTTTTT.

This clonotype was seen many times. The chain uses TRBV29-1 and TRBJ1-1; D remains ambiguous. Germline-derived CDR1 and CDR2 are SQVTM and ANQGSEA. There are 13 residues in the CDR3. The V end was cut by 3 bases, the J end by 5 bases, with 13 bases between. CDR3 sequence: CSVDPHGSTEAFF. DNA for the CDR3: TGCAGCGTTGACCCGCACGGGAGTACTGAAGCTTTCTTT.

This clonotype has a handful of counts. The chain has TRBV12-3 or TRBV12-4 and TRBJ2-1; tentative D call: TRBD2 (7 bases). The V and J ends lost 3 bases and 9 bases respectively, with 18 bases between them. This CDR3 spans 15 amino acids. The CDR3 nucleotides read TGTGCCAGCAGTTTTGGCGGGGGCCAGCCTGGTGAGCAGTTCTTC. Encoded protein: CASSFGGGQPGEQFF.

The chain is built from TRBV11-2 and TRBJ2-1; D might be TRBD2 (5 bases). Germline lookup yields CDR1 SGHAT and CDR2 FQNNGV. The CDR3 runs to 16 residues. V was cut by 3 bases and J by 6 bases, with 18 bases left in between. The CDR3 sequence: CASSFSYSARINEQFF. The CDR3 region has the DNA TGTGCCAGCAGCTTCTCCTATAGCGCGAGAATCAATGAGCAGTTCTTC.

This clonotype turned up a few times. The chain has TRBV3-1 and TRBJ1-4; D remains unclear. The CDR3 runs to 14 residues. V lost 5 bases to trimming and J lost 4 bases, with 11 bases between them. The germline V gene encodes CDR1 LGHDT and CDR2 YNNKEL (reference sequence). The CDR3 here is CASSKPGDNEKLFF. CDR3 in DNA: TGTGCCAGCAGCAAGCCGGGAGATAATGAAAAACTGTTTTTT.

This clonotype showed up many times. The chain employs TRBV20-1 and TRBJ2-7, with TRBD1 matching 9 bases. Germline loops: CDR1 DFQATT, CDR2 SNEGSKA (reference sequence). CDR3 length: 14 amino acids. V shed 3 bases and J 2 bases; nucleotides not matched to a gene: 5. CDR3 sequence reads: CSARGDRAPYEQYF. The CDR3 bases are TGCAGTGCTAGGGGGGACAGGGCTCCCTACGAGCAGTACTTC.

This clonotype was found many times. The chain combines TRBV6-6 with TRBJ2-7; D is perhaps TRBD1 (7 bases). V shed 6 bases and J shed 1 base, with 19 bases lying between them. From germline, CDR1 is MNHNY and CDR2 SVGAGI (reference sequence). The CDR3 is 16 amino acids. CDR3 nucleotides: TGTGCCAGCAGGCAAATGCAGGGGGGCGGGTCCTACGAGCAGTACTTC. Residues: CASRQMQGGGSYEQYF.

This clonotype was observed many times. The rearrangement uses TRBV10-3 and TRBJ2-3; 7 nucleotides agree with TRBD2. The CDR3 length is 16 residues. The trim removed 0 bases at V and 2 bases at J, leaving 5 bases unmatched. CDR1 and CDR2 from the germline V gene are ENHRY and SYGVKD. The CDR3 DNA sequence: TGTGCCATCAGTGAGTCCCTCGGGACTAACACAGATACGCAGTATTTT. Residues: CAISESLGTNTDTQYF.

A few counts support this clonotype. CDR3 nucleotide sequence: TGTGCCAGCAAAGGCCTTTGGTACAGCTTCACAGAAGCTTTCTTT. Translating gives CASKGLWYSFTEAFF. This chain connects TRBV27 to TRBJ1-1; D is uncertain. Germline V gene data show CDR1 as MNHEY and CDR2 as SMNVEV (reference sequence). Trimming shortened V by 7 bases and J by 8 bases, and 23 bases separated the two germline ends. The CDR3 runs to 15 residues.